This passage covers 19 T cell receptor beta chains from one sample sequenced in a study of T cell repertoires in cytomegalovirus infection. TCRdb re-called the reads with MiXCR, one entry per CDR3 protein. This sample yields 450,000 to 600,000 distinct CDR3 sequences, of which approximately 11% are seen a single time; roughly a tenth belongs to the top ten. The specimen sequenced was PBMCs. Source of these receptors: a human donor in good health (CMV status not recorded). Some clones in this sample may be carry-over from other donors' samples.

This clonotype was observed many times. This chain connects TRBV5-6 to TRBJ1-2; D is perhaps TRBD1 (6 bases). Trimming took 7 bases from V and 3 from J, leaving 19 bases between them. Germline-derived CDR1 and CDR2 are SGHDT and YYEEEE. CDR3 length: 15 residues. The CDR3 spells CASLPQWTVDYGYTF. CDR3 coding DNA: TGTGCCAGCCTCCCTCAGTGGACAGTTGACTATGGCTACACCTTC.

This clonotype has more than one count but fewer than ten. The chain combines TRBV6-5 with TRBJ2-7; D might be TRBD2 (6 bases). V was shortened by 5 bases and J by 3 bases, with 17 bases between the two germline ends. The CDR3 runs 15 residues. The germline V gene encodes CDR1 MNHEY and CDR2 SVGAGI. CDR3 bases: TGTGCCAGCAGTCCCTCGGGACTGTTGAACTACGAGCAGTACTTC. This translates into CASSPSGLLNYEQYF.

This clonotype was recorded a few times. The rearrangement links TRBV9 to TRBJ2-2; TRBD2 agrees at 11 bases. The J segment lost 5 bases and the V segment lost 0 bases, leaving 6 bases of the junction unmatched. CDR3 size: 17 residues. Germline V gene sequence: CDR1 SGDLS, CDR2 YYNGEE. The CDR3 spells CASSVATSGRSTGELFF. The CDR3 bases are TGTGCCAGCAGCGTAGCTACTAGCGGGAGATCGACCGGGGAGCTGTTTTTT.

This clonotype was recorded many times. V usage is TRBV5-1 and J usage is TRBJ1-5, with unresolved D. Looked up from germline, CDR1 is SGHRS and CDR2 is YFSETQ. There are 13 residues in the CDR3. Trimming shortened V by 3 bases and J by 5 bases, and 9 bases separated the two germline ends. CDR3 region: CASSSTADQPQHF. The CDR3 region has the DNA TGCGCCAGCAGCTCCACAGCCGATCAGCCCCAGCATTTT.

This clonotype was found a few times. The CDR3: CASSHTTSGSPETQYF. The CDR3 DNA reads as TGTGCCAGCAGCCATACCACTAGCGGGAGTCCCGAGACCCAGTACTTC. This chain uses TRBV3-1 with TRBJ2-5, with 11 positions matching TRBD2. Trimming at V came to 3 bases and at J to 5 bases, leaving 8 bases not matched to a gene. The V gene's germline CDR1 is LGHDT and CDR2 YNNKEL (reference sequence). The CDR3 extends over 16 amino acids.

This clonotype was counted ten times or more. The chain has TRBV27 and TRBJ2-2; TRBD2 matches at 12 bases. V lost 5 bases, J lost 2 bases, and 6 bases stayed unmatched. The CDR3 extends over 17 amino acids. Germline-derived CDR1 and CDR2 are MNHEY and SMNVEV (reference sequence). The CDR3, as DNA: TGTGCCAGCAGTGGGGGACTAGCGGGCCTCAACACCGGGGAGCTGTTTTTT. Residues: CASSGGLAGLNTGELFF.

This clonotype appeared many times. The chain joins TRBV28 to TRBJ2-3; D not resolved. V gave up 3 bases and J gave up 2 bases, with 9 bases separating them. There are 14 residues in the CDR3. CDR1 and CDR2 (germline): MDHEN, SYDVKM. As DNA, the CDR3 is TGTGCCAGCAGTTTGGCAGGTCCCACAGATACGCAGTATTTT. This encodes CASSLAGPTDTQYF.

The V and J genes are TRBV5-6 and TRBJ1-5; tentative D call: TRBD1 (6 bases). The CDR3 has 16 residues. Trimming left V 4 bases short and J 1 base short, with 15 bases between. Germline V gene data show CDR1 as SGHDT and CDR2 as YYEEEE. CDR3 region: CASSLPQGLSNQPQHF. CDR3 bases: TGTGCCAGCAGCCTCCCGCAGGGGTTGAGCAATCAGCCCCAGCATTTT.

Ten or more counts support this clonotype. CDR3 sequence: CASSLAAGPTYEQYF. Here the CDR3 DNA reads TGTGCCAGCAGCTTAGCCGCAGGGCCAACCTACGAGCAGTACTTC. This sequence joins TRBV7-2 and TRBJ2-7; perhaps TRBD1 as D (5 bases). The CDR3 length is 15 residues. Trimming removed 0 bases at V and 2 bases at J, with 11 bases between. Germline CDR1 SGHTA, CDR2 FQGNSA.

This clonotype was counted many times. This sequence joins TRBV7-2 and TRBJ2-2; 8 bases agree with TRBD2. The CDR3 loop spans 15 amino acids. With V trimmed by 4 bases and J by 6 bases, 7 bases remained unmatched. Germline CDR1 SGHTA, CDR2 FQGNSA. The CDR3 loop is CASSWSGGWAGELFF. The DNA for the CDR3 is TGTGCCAGCAGCTGGAGCGGGGGTTGGGCCGGGGAGCTGTTTTTT.

This clonotype was recorded a few times. The chain is built from TRBV6-2 or TRBV6-3 and TRBJ1-3, with D perhaps matching TRBD1 (5 bases). This CDR3 is 17 amino acids long. V dropped 4 bases and J dropped 0 bases, with 16 bases sitting between them. Per germline, CDR1 MNHEY and CDR2 SVGEGT. CDR3 sequence: CASSLTGTGVSGNTIYF. The CDR3, as DNA: TGTGCCAGCAGTTTAACCGGGACGGGAGTCTCTGGAAACACCATATATTTT.

Remarks on this clonotype: This may come from a read error, since a much larger clone is one base off. This chain joins TRBV19 and TRBJ2-5; TRBD2 is a possible D gene (5 bases). V lost 5 bases and J 7 bases, leaving 14 bases between the germline ends. The CDR3 sequence is 13 residues long. CDR1 LNHDA and CDR2 SQIVND come from the germline V gene (reference sequence). CDR3 protein: CASSSTFRGTQYF. CDR3 bases: TGTGCCAGTAGTTCGACATTTCGGGGGACCCAGTACTTC.

The chain employs TRBV2 and TRBJ1-3; no reliable D call. The V gene lost 1 base and the J gene lost 0 bases, with 7 bases spanning the gap. Germline V CDR1 and CDR2: SNHLY, FYNNEI. This CDR3 has 15 residues. This chain's CDR3 is CASSEEVYSGNTIYF. The CDR3 bases are TGTGCCAGCAGTGAAGAGGTCTACTCTGGAAACACCATATATTTT. Looking up the rest from reference TRBV2 and TRBJ1-3 gives the full variable domain: EPEVTQTPSHQVTQMGQEVILRCVPISNHLYFYWYRQILGQKVEFLVSFYNNEISEKSEIFDDQFSVERPDGSNFTLKIRSTKLEDSAMYFCASSEEVYSGNTIYFGEGSWLTVV.

This rearrangement joins TRBV7-9 to TRBJ2-2; D is unresolved. The CDR3 totals 14 residues. V lost 5 bases to trimming and J lost 6 bases, with 13 bases between them. Per the germline V gene, CDR1 is SEHNR and CDR2 is FQNEAQ (reference sequence). This CDR3 reads CASSPPGRPGELFF. DNA for the CDR3: TGTGCCAGCAGCCCTCCTGGTAGGCCCGGGGAGCTGTTTTTT.

This clonotype was recorded many times. This sequence joins TRBV5-1 and TRBJ2-5; D gene ambiguous. V was pared by 4 bases and J by 3 bases, with 13 bases between. The CDR3 extends over 14 amino acids. CDR1 SGHRS and CDR2 YFSETQ come from the germline V gene. The CDR3 is CASSIDGFEETQYF. CDR3 DNA sequence: TGCGCCAGCAGCATAGATGGGTTTGAAGAGACCCAGTACTTC.

This clonotype was seen a few times. This rearrangement joins TRBV10-3 to TRBJ1-1, with 9 positions matching TRBD1. This CDR3 has 14 residues. CDR1 is ENHRY and CDR2 is SYGVKD in the germline V gene. V dropped 8 bases and J dropped 5; count of bases not matched to a gene: 9. The CDR3 loop is CAIQTGGVYTEAFF. The CDR3 DNA sequence: TGTGCCATCCAAACAGGGGGCGTTTATACTGAAGCTTTCTTT.

The sample holds a few counts of this clonotype. The chain couples TRBV4-2 to TRBJ2-3; D remains unclear. Germline lookup yields CDR1 LGHNA and CDR2 YNFKEQ. Trimming cost V 3 bases and J 5 bases, with 6 bases left between them. The CDR3 sequence is 12 residues long. The DNA of the CDR3 is TGTGCCAGCAGCCATGTCGTAGATACGCAGTATTTT. Encoded protein: CASSHVVDTQYF.

This clonotype was seen ten or more times. The chain uses TRBV12-5 and TRBJ2-1; unclear D gene. CDR3 length: 11 amino acids. Germline CDR1 is LGHNT and CDR2 is FRNRAP. Trimming cost V 7 bases and J 10 bases, with 11 bases left between them. CDR3 protein: CASAPEGEQFF. Here the CDR3 DNA reads TGTGCTAGTGCCCCCGAAGGAGAGCAGTTCTTC.

In this sample, this clonotype turned up many times. V usage is TRBV12-3 or TRBV12-4 and J usage is TRBJ2-1; 9 nucleotides align to TRBD1. Trimming removed 5 bases from V and 6 bases from J; junction bases left unmatched: 8. This CDR3 is 15 amino acids long. The CDR3 loop reads CASSPGTGSFNEQFF. The CDR3 DNA follows: TGTGCCAGCAGTCCCGGGACAGGGAGTTTCAATGAGCAGTTCTTC.